One sample yielded the 9 T cell receptor beta chains listed below, sequenced in a study of blood T cell repertoires in COVID-19. Sequencing was performed with immunoSEQ multiplex PCR; in TCRdb, only in-frame clones are kept and a portion is missing. This sample has about 280,000 clones, with 89% found just once. The sequenced sample was peripheral blood. All receptors come from a woman in her thirties or forties who had recovered from COVID-19.

This clone is a singleton in its sample. The V and J genes are TRBV28 and TRBJ1-1, with D uncertain. The V gene's germline CDR1 is MDHEN and CDR2 SYDVKM. The V end was cut by 7 bases, the J end by 0 bases, with 9 bases between. The CDR3 has 13 residues. The CDR3 DNA reads as TGTGCCAGCACTCGGGAGATGAACACTGAAGCTTTCTTT. Translating gives CASTREMNTEAFF.

The CDR3 DNA follows: TGTGCCAGCAGCGACGGCGGGGACCCACGGGGCTACACCTTC. Protein product: CASSDGGDPRGYTF. This rearrangement joins TRBV7-9 to TRBJ1-2; TRBD1 might be the D (5 bases). The CDR3 covers 14 residues. The V end was cut by 5 bases, the J end by 8 bases, with 18 bases between. Germline loops: CDR1 SEHNR, CDR2 FQNEAQ (reference sequence). The variable domain in full, with the rest retrieved from reference TRBV7-9 and TRBJ1-2, is DTGVSQNPRHKITKRGQNVTFRCDPISEHNRLYWYRQTLGQGPEFLTYFQNEAQLEKSRLLSDRFSAERPKGSFSTLEIQRTEQGDSAMYLCASSDGGDPRGYTFGSGTRLTVV.

The CDR3 coding sequence is TGTGCCAGCAGTCGAGGACTAGCGGGGAACTCCTACGAGCAGTACTTC. This translates into CASSRGLAGNSYEQYF. The chain combines TRBV2 with TRBJ2-7; 12 nucleotides align to TRBD2. The germline V gene encodes CDR1 SNHLY and CDR2 FYNNEI. This CDR3 is 16 amino acids long. J lost 0 bases, V lost 5 bases, and 5 bases had no gene match. Supplemented by reference TRBV2 and TRBJ2-7, the full variable domain reads EPEVTQTPSHQVTQMGQEVILRCVPISNHLYFYWYRQILGQKVEFLVSFYNNEISEKSEIFDDQFSVERPDGSNFTLKIRSTKLEDSAMYFCASSRGLAGNSYEQYFGPGTRLTVT.

In regard to this clone: The germline gene is not matched at one end of the junction; a read error may be the cause. This chain connects TRBV7-7 to TRBJ2-2; the match to TRBD2 covers 10 bases. Germline CDR1 SSHAT, CDR2 FNYEAQ (reference sequence). The CDR3 totals 15 residues. The CDR3 loop is CASRPGTSEGGELFF. The CDR3 DNA sequence: TGTGCTAGCAGACCCGGGACTAGCGAGGGCGGGGAGCTGTTTTTT.

This chain links TRBV5-4 with TRBJ2-7; 10 bases are a match to TRBD2. The CDR3 totals 15 residues. Germline assignment: CDR1 SGHNT and CDR2 YYREEE (reference sequence). The J segment lost 6 bases and the V segment lost 0 bases, leaving 6 bases of the junction unmatched. CDR3 amino acids: CASSLASGRGSEQYF. DNA of the CDR3: TGTGCCAGCAGCTTGGCCAGCGGGAGGGGGAGCGAGCAGTACTTC.

The chain couples TRBV15 to TRBJ2-7; the match to TRBD1 covers 8 bases. V lost 2 bases, J lost 3 bases, and 3 bases stayed unmatched. CDR3 size: 14 residues. The germline V gene encodes CDR1 LNHNV and CDR2 YYDKDF (reference sequence). The CDR3 coding sequence is TGTGCCACCAGCAGAACTGGACAGGGCTACGAGCAGTACTTC. Translating it yields CATSRTGQGYEQYF.

The V call is TRBV19, the J call TRBJ2-3, with 7 positions matching TRBD2. The germline V gene has CDR1 LNHDA and CDR2 SQIVND (reference sequence). V shed 0 bases and J 0 bases; nucleotides not matched to a gene: 3. There are 16 residues in the CDR3. The CDR3 region is CASSIDRGSSTDTQYF. DNA of the CDR3: TGTGCCAGTAGTATAGATCGCGGGAGTAGCACAGATACGCAGTATTTT. Full variable domain (remainder filled in from reference TRBV19 and TRBJ2-3): DGGITQSPKYLFRKEGQNVTLSCEQNLNHDAMYWYRQDPGQGLRLIYYSQIVNDFQKGDIAEGYSVSREKKESFPLTVTSAQKNPTAFYLCASSIDRGSSTDTQYFGPGTRLTVL.

This chain links TRBV28 with TRBJ1-4; 7 bases agree with TRBD1. CDR3 length: 15 residues. J gave up 8 bases and V 4 bases, and 10 bases lay outside the gene matches. CDR1 is MDHEN, CDR2 SYDVKM, per germline. In nucleotides, the CDR3 is TGTGCCAGCAGTTCCAAGACAGGGTGGGGGGAAAAACTGTTTTTT. This codes for CASSSKTGWGEKLFF.

This chain joins TRBV11-2 and TRBJ2-5; D gene ambiguous. Germline V gene sequence: CDR1 SGHAT, CDR2 FQNNGV. The germline V and J ends were trimmed by 8 bases and 0 bases, with 10 bases remaining between them. The CDR3 sequence is 13 residues long. The CDR3 reads CASAPSNQETQYF. The CDR3 coding sequence is TGTGCCAGCGCGCCGTCCAACCAAGAGACCCAGTACTTC.